The 15 T cell receptor beta chains given below trace back to one sample, sequenced in a study of PD-1 blockade in classical Hodgkin lymphoma (dated by TCRdb to about 2020). The label giving this sample's time point can be read as: cycle 2 day 1 (C2D1) of nivolumab. All trial patients had relapsed after autologous stem cell transplantation, with cohorts A, B and C differing in prior brentuximab vedotin exposure. The method was the immunoSEQ multiplex PCR assay. This is the immuneACCESS table as TCRdb keeps it, with only in-frame sequences that have V and J called. A part of the clones is gone; compared with another copy, unresolved V genes explain less than half, and the rest is unexplained. This sample is represented by some 22,000 clones; around three quarters of them were singletons. About a sixth of the sample goes to the ten largest clones. Sample: peripheral blood mononuclear cells (PBMCs), taken before the second cycle of nivolumab. The origin of the receptors is a human donor with classical Hodgkin lymphoma.

The chain is built from TRBV7-8 and TRBJ2-6; D uncertain. The CDR3 contains 21 residues. V dropped 5 bases and J dropped 0 bases, with 26 bases sitting between them. Looked up from germline, CDR1 is SGHVS and CDR2 is FQNEAQ. CDR3 sequence: CASSPLRIAAATNSGANVLTF. CDR3 coding DNA: TGTGCCAGCAGCCCCTTGAGGATTGCGGCTGCAACCAACTCTGGGGCCAACGTCCTGACTTTC.

This clone was seen only once. This chain links TRBV28 with TRBJ1-4; TRBD1 matches 10 bases. Germline V gene lookup returns CDR1 MDHEN and CDR2 SYDVKM. The ends lost 5 bases at V and 0 bases at J; junction bases unmatched: 9. CDR3 length: 18 residues. Here the CDR3 reads CASSNTGQGTSTNEKLFF. For the CDR3, the DNA is TGTGCCAGCAGTAATACGGGACAGGGGACTTCAACTAATGAAAAACTGTTTTTT.

The chain uses TRBV7-8 and TRBJ2-3; 9 bases are shared with TRBD1. This CDR3 is built from 14 residues. The germline V gene encodes CDR1 SGHVS and CDR2 FQNEAQ. The V segment lost 2 bases and the J segment 4 bases; nucleotides outside the gene matches: 1. CDR3 bases: TGTGCCAGCAGCTTAAGACAGGGGGCAGATACGCAGTATTTT. It yields the protein CASSLRQGADTQYF.

This clone was recorded once. The chain joins TRBV4-3 to TRBJ2-7; 11 nucleotides align to TRBD2. CDR1 is LGHNA and CDR2 is YSLEER in the germline V gene. This CDR3 is built from 17 residues. J gave up 0 bases and V 1 base, and 5 bases lay outside the gene matches. CDR3 in DNA: TGCGCCAGCAGCCAAGCTGTACTAGCGGGAGACTCCTACGAGCAGTACTTC. Its protein is CASSQAVLAGDSYEQYF.

The chain combines TRBV7-9 with TRBJ1-1; D is perhaps TRBD1 (5 bases). Trimming removed 3 bases at V and 0 bases at J, with 8 bases between. CDR3 size: 14 residues. Germline loops: CDR1 SEHNR, CDR2 FQNEAQ (reference sequence). The CDR3 nucleotides read TGTGCCAGCAGCTTGGGGCTCCTGAACACTGAAGCTTTCTTT. Protein sequence: CASSLGLLNTEAFF. Drawing the rest from reference TRBV7-9 and TRBJ1-1, the complete variable domain is DTGVSQNPRHKITKRGQNVTFRCDPISEHNRLYWYRQTLGQGPEFLTYFQNEAQLEKSRLLSDRFSAERPKGSFSTLEIQRTEQGDSAMYLCASSLGLLNTEAFFGQGTRLTVV.

This chain links TRBV9 with TRBJ2-7, with 11 bases that match TRBD2. V was clipped by 0 bases and J by 2 bases; unmatched bases: 1. In germline, CDR1 is SGDLS, CDR2 YYNGEE. The CDR3 contains 15 residues. Here the CDR3 reads CASSVGLAGTYEQYF. The CDR3 DNA is TGTGCCAGCAGCGTAGGACTAGCGGGGACCTACGAGCAGTACTTC.

This clone showed up just a few times. CDR3 bases: TGCAGCGTCCTGGCCCAGCCCACGGGCAATGAGCAGTTCTTC. It specifies CSVLAQPTGNEQFF. V usage is TRBV29-1 and J usage is TRBJ2-1; no firm D call. The CDR3 is 14 residues long. Trimming pared 6 bases from V and 6 bases from J, leaving 18 bases between. The germline V gene encodes CDR1 SQVTM and CDR2 ANQGSEA.

V and J are TRBV5-8 and TRBJ2-1, with TRBD2 identical over 13 bases. The CDR3 covers 18 residues. Germline V gene data show CDR1 as SGHTS and CDR2 as YDEGEE. J gave up 0 bases and V 0 bases, and 3 bases lay outside the gene matches. For the CDR3, the DNA is TGTGCCAGCAGCTTGGCCAGGACTAGCGGGAGCTCCTACAATGAGCAGTTCTTC. Translated, it gives CASSLARTSGSSYNEQFF.

This clone has a single count. The rearrangement uses TRBV10-3 and TRBJ2-5; a weak D match, TRBD1 (6 bases). CDR1 ENHRY and CDR2 SYGVKD come from the germline V gene. With 5 bases removed from V and 3 bases from J, the gap between germline ends came to 10 bases. The CDR3 has 13 amino acids. The CDR3 DNA follows: TGTGCCATCAGTTACAGGGTAGAAGAGACCCAGTACTTC. Protein product: CAISYRVEETQYF.

The rearrangement links TRBV7-9 to TRBJ2-5, with 13 positions matching TRBD2. Germline V gene sequence: CDR1 SEHNR, CDR2 FQNEAQ (reference sequence). This CDR3 contains 16 residues. After removal of 5 bases from V and 5 bases from J, the junction contained 8 bases not matched to a gene. The CDR3 nucleotides read TGTGCCAGCAGCCCGGGGACTAGCGGGAAACAGGAGACCCAGTACTTC. Translated: CASSPGTSGKQETQYF.

A note on this clone: This same CDR3 is encoded by further DNA sequences in the sample. The CDR3 is CASSFNGGTEAFF. The CDR3 DNA sequence: TGTGCCAGCAGCTTTAACGGCGGCACTGAAGCTTTCTTT. V is TRBV5-4 and J is TRBJ1-1; no definite D call. Germline CDR1 and CDR2: SGHNT and YYREEE (reference sequence). The CDR3 spans 13 residues. Trimming cost V 2 bases and J 4 bases, with 9 bases left between them. Complete variable domain (other parts from reference TRBV5-4 and TRBJ1-1): ETGVTQSPTHLIKTRGQQVTLRCSSQSGHNTVSWYQQALGQGPQFIFQYYREEENGRGNFPPRFSGLQFPNYSSELNVNALELDDSALYLCASSFNGGTEAFFGQGTRLTVV.

The CDR3 spells CASSQSSYNSPLHF. The DNA for the CDR3 is TGTGCCAGCTCACAAAGCTCCTATAATTCACCCCTCCACTTT. J is TRBJ1-6 and V is TRBV18; no reliable D call. Trimming took off 4 bases at V and 0 bases at J, with 4 bases between the two ends. The CDR3 covers 14 residues. Looked up from germline, CDR1 is KGHSH and CDR2 is LQKENI. Full variable domain (missing parts from reference TRBV18 and TRBJ1-6): NAGVMQNPRHLVRRRGQEARLRCSPMKGHSHVYWYRQLPEEGLKFMVYLQKENIIDESGMPKERFSAEFPKEGPSILRIQQVVRGDSAAYFCASSQSSYNSPLHFGNGTRLTVT.

The V and J genes are TRBV5-5 and TRBJ2-7; the D gene could be TRBD1 or TRBD2 (5 bases each). Germline assignment: CDR1 SGHKS and CDR2 YYEKEE (reference sequence). V dropped 4 bases and J dropped 3 bases, with 20 bases sitting between them. This CDR3 has 16 residues. The CDR3 reads CASSADPGIGGYEQYF. CDR3 sequence (DNA): TGTGCCAGCAGCGCGGACCCTGGGATTGGGGGCTACGAGCAGTACTTC. Variable domain in full (rest from reference TRBV5-5 and TRBJ2-7): DAGVTQSPTHLIKTRGQQVTLRCSPISGHKSVSWYQQVLGQGPQFIFQYYEKEERGRGNFPDRFSARQFPNYSSELNVNALLLGDSALYLCASSADPGIGGYEQYFGPGTRLTVT.

This chain links TRBV4-3 with TRBJ1-1, with D possibly matching TRBD1 (5 bases). CDR1 is LGHNA and CDR2 is YSLEER in the germline V gene. This CDR3 has 16 amino acids. The V gene lost 2 bases and the J gene lost 2 bases, with 15 bases spanning the gap. The CDR3 nucleotides are TGCGCCAGCAGCCAAACGGCAGGGACTATCAACACTGAAGCTTTCTTT. Its translation is CASSQTAGTINTEAFF.

This clone was counted between two and nine times. The chain combines TRBV19 with TRBJ1-1, with D perhaps matching TRBD1 (6 bases). CDR1 LNHDA and CDR2 SQIVND come from the germline V gene (reference sequence). This CDR3 comprises 13 residues. V lost 8 bases and J lost 1, with 11 bases in between. The CDR3 is CASGWTANTEAFF. CDR3 in DNA: TGTGCCAGTGGCTGGACAGCGAACACTGAAGCTTTCTTT.